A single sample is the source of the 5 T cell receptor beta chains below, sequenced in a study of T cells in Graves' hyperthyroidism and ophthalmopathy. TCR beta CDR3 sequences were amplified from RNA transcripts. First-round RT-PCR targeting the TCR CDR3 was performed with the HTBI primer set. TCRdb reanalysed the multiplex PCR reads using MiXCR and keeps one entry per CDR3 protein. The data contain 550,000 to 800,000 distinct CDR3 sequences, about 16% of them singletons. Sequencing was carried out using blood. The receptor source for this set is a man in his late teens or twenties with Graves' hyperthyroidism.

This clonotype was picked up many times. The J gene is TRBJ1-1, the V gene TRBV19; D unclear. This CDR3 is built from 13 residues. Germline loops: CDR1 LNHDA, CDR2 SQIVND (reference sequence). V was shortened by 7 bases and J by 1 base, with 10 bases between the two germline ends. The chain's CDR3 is CASISTPNTEAFF. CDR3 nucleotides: TGTGCCAGTATCTCGACACCGAACACTGAAGCTTTCTTT.

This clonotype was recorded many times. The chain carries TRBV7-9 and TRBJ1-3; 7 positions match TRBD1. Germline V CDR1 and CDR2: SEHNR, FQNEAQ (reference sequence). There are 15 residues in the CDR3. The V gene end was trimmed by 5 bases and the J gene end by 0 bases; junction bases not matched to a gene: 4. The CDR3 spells CASSPGQFSGNTIYF. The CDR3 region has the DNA TGTGCCAGCAGCCCGGGACAGTTCTCTGGAAACACCATATATTTT.

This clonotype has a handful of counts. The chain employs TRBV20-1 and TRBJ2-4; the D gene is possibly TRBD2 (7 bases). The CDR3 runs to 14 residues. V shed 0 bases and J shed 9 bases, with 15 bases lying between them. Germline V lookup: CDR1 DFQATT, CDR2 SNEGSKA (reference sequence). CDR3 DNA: TGCAGTGCTAGAGATACGGGGGGCAGCGGCATTCAGTACTTC. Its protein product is CSARDTGGSGIQYF.

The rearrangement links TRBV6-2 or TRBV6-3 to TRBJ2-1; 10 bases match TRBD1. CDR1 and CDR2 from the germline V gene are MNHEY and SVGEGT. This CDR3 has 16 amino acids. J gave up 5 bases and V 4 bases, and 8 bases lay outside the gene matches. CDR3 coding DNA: TGTGCCAGCAGTTCCCCGGGACAGGGGATCCACAATGAGCAGTTCTTC. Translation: CASSSPGQGIHNEQFF.

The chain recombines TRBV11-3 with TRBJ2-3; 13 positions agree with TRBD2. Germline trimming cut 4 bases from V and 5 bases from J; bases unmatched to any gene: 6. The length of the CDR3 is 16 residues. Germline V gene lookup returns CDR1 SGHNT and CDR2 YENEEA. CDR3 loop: CASSSGTSGNLDTQYF. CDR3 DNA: TGTGCCAGCAGCTCCGGGACTAGCGGGAACCTAGATACGCAGTATTTT.